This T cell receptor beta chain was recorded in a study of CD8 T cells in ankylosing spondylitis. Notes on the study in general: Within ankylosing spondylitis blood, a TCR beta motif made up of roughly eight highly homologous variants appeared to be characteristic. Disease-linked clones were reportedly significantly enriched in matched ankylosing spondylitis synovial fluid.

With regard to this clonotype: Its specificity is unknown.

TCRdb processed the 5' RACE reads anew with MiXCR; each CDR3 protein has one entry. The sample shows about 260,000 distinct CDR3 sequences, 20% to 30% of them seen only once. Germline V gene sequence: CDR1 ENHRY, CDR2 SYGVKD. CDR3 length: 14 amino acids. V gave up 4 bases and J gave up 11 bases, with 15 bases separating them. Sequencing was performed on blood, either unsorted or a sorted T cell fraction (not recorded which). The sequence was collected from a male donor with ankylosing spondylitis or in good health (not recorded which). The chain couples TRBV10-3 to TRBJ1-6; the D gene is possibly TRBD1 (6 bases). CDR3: CAISGGHGPTPLHF. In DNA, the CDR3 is TGTGCCATCAGTGGGGGACACGGACCCACACCCCTCCACTTT.